The clone carrying this T cell receptor beta chain was observed a handful of times. The sample belongs to a study of blood T cell repertoires in COVID-19. Deletions cut 0 bases from V and 3 bases from J, with 8 bases between. The CDR3 length is 14 residues. Germline CDR1 is MNHEY and CDR2 is SVGEGT. Some clones are missing from TCRdb's copy, which holds only in-frame ones; the method was immunoSEQ multiplex PCR. The sample carries some 330,000 clones, 92% recorded once. This receptor was obtained from a woman aged 25 to 39 who had recovered from COVID-19. Sequencing was performed on PBMCs or T cells enriched from blood (not recorded which). J is TRBJ1-1 and V is TRBV6-2 or TRBV6-3; D gene uncertain. CDR3 sequence: CASSYSLRDTEAFF. The CDR3, as DNA: TGTGCCAGCAGTTACTCTTTACGGGACACTGAAGCTTTCTTT.